The clone carrying this T cell receptor (beta chain) was observed a handful of times. The entry originates in a study of shared clonotypes between healthy human individuals. Background on the study: The cohort comprised a couple of women and a few men. Their ages spanned 18 to 49 years.

Data came from immunoSEQ multiplex PCR; TCRdb stores just in-frame clones and leaves some out. The sample shows about 300,000 clones, under 80% of them seen only once. Splitting the CD4+ cells yielded a CD45RA+ naive subset and a CD45RA-negative memory subset. Trimming removed 2 bases from V and 6 bases from J, with 8 bases in between. The germline V gene encodes CDR1 WSHSY and CDR2 SAAADI. The CDR3 contains 12 residues. The V gene is TRBV10-2, the J gene TRBJ2-7, with D unclear. Sequencing used memory CD4+ T cells sorted from blood. Subset noted: CD45RA-negative fraction. The source of this sequence is a young man in good health. In DNA form, the CDR3 reads TGCGCCAGCAGTGAGGGAGTAGGCGAGCAGTACTTC. Translating gives CASSEGVGEQYF.